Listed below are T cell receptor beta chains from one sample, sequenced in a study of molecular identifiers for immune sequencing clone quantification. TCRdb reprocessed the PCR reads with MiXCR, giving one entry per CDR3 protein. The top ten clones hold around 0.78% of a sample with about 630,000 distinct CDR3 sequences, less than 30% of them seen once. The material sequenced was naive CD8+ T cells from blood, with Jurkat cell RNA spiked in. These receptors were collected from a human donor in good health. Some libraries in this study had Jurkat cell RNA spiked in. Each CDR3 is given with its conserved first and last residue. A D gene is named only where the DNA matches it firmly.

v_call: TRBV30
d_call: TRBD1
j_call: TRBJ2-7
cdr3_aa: CARDLSTGASEQYF

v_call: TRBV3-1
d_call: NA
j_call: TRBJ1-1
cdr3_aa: CASSPRALDTEAFF

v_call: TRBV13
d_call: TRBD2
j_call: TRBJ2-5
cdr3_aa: CASSFTSGRRETQYF

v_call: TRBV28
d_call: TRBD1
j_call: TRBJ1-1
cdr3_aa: CASSSPRGDSDLAEAFF

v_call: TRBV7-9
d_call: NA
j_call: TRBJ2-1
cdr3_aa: CASSPPIAPEQFF

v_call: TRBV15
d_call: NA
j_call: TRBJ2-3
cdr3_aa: CATSRPPGVAMADTQYF

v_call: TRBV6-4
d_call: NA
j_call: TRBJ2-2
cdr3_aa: CASSDPADTGELFF

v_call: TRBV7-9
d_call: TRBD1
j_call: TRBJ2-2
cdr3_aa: CASSLAGTGSSVSTGELFF

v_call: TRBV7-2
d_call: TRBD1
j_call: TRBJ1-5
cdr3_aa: CASSLDQGQGQPQHF

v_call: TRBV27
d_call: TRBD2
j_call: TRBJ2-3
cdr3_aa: CASSPTSGDPTDTQYF

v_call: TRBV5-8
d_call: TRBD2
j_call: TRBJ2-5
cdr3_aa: CASSLGLAGGQETQYF

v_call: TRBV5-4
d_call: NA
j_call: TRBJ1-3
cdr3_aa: CASSQHGDSGNTIYF

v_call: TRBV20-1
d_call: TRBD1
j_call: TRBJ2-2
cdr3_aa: CSAPIDRDVTGELFF

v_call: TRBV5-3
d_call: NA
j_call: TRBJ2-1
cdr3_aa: CASSVSGNNEQFF

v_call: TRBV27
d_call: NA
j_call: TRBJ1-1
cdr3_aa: CANSPRARQIFTEAFF

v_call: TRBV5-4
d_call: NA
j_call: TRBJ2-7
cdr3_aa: CASSLGVSVSYEQYF

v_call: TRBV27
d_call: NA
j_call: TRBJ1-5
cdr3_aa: CASSLSPDRPQHF

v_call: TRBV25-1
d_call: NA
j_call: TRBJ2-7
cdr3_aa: CASSEYGDYEQYF

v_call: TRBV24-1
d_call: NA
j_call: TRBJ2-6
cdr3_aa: CATSDPDSLSGANVLTF

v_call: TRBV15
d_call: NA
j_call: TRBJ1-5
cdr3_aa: CATSAGSTQPQHF

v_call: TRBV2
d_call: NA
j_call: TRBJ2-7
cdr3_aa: CASRGDVTYEQYF

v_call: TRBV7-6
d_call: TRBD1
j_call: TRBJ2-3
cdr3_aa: CASSSTTGGWGDTQYF

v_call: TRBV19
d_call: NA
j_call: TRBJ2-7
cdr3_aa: CASSFSGDHEQYF

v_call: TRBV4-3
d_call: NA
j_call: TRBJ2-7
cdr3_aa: CASSQGQVPEDEQYF

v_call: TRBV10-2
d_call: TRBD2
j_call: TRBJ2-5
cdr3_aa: CASSESRSGGPQETQYF

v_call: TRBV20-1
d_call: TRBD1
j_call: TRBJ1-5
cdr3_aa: CSALMRGGLYQPQHF

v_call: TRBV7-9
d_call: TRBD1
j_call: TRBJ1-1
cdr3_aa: CASGTGTGSTEAFF

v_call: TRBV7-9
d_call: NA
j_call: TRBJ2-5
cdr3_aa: CASSPPSLGDRQKETQYF

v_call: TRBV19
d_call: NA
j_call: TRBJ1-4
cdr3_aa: CASSIVSGGPFGEKLFF

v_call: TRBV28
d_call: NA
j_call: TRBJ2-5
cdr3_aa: CASSLPTGFQETQYF

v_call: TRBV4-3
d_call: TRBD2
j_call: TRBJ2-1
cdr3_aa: CASSQGYPGLAYEQFF

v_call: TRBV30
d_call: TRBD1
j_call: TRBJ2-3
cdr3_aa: CAWSLPGQEQYF

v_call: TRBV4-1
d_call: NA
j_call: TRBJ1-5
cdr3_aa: CASSQSWTVTSNQPQHF

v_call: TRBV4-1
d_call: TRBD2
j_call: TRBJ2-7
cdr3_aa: CASSGTSGFVEQYF

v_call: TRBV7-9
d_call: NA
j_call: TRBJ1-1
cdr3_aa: CASSSRDGFDTEAFF

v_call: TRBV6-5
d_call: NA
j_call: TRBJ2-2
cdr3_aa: CASRPVVTGELFF

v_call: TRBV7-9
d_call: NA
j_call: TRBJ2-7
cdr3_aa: CASSPPDKHYEQYF

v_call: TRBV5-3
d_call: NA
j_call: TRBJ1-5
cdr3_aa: CASSRTVLYQLPPF

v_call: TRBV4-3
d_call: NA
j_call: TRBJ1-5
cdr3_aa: CASSQDRVYSLQPQHF

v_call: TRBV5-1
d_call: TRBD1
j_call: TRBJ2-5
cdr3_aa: CASSLIGQGEKTQYF

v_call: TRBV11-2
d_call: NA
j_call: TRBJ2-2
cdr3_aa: CASSWAGSTGELFF

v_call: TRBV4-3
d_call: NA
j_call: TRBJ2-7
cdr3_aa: CARSQDRQNYEQYF

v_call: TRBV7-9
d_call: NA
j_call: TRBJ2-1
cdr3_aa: CASSPGGTAYNEQFF

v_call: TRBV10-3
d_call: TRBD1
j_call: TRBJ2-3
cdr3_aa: CAISRGQGFLTDTQYF

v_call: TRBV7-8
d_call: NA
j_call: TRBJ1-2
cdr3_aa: CASSLAPRTADYGYTF

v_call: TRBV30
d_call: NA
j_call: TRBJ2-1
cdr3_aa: CAWNPTMPGWVEQFF

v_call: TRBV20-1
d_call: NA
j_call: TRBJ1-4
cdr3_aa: CSAEAGAATNGKLFF

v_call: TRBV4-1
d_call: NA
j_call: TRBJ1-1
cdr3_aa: CASSPVGGVNTEAFF

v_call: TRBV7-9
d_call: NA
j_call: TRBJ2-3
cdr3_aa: CASSPARLNTDTQYF